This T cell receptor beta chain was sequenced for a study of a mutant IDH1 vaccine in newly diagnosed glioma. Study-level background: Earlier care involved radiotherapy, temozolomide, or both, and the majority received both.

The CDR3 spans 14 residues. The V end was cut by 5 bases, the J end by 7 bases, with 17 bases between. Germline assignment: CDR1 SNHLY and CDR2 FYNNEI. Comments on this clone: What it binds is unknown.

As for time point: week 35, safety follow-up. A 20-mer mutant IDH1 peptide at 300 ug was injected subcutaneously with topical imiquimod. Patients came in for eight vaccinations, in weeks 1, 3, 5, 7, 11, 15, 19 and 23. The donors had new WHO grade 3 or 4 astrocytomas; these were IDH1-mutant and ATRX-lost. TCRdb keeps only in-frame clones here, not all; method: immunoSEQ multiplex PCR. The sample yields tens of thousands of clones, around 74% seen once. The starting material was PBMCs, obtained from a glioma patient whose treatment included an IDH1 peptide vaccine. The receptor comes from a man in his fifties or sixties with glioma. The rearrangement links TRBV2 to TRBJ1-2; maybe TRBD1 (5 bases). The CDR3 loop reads CASSTDSSAGGYTF. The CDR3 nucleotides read TGTGCCAGCAGTACAGACAGTTCGGCGGGTGGCTACACCTTC.